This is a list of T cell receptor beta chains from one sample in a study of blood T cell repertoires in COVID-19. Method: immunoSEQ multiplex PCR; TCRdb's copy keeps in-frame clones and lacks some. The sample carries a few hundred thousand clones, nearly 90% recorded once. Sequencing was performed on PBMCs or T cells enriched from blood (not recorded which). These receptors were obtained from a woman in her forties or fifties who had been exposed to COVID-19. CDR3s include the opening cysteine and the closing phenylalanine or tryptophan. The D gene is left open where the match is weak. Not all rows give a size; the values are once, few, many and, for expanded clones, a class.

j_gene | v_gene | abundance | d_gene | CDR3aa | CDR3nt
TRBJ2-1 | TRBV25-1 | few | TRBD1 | CASGLIGTGSYNEQFF | TGTGCCAGCGGTTTAATTGGGACAGGGTCCTACAATGAGCAGTTCTTC
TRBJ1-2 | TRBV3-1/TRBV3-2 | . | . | CASSQSPWVGAPNYGYTF | TGTGCCAGCAGCCAATCCCCCTGGGTGGGGGCGCCTAACTATGGCTACACCTTC
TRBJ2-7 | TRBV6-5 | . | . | CASSYSEGRAYEQYF | TGTGCCAGCAGTTACTCAGAGGGTCGGGCCTACGAGCAGTACTTC
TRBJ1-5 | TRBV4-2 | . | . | CASSQDRGRGNQPQHF | TGTGCCAGCAGCCAAGACAGGGGACGAGGCAATCAGCCCCAGCATTTT
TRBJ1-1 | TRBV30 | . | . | CAWRANGPRTEAFF | TGTGCCTGGAGGGCCAACGGCCCGCGGACTGAAGCTTTCTTT
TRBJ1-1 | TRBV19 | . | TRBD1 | CASSIRTGEKTFF | TGTGCCAGTAGTATTCGGACAGGGGAGAAAACTTTCTTT
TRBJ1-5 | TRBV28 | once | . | CASSLAGEIHAWVEPQHF | TGTGCCAGCAGTTTAGCGGGGGAGATACACGCTTGGGTAGAGCCCCAGCATTTT
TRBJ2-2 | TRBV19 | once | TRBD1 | CASSIPGQGTGELFF | TGTGCCAGTAGTATCCCGGGACAGGGAACCGGGGAGCTGTTTTTT
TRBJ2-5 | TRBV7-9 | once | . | CASSFSLAGEETQYF | TGTGCCAGCAGCTTTTCCCTAGCAGGAGAGGAGACCCAGTACTTC
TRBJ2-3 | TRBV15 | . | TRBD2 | CATSSGLAGGTSTDTQYF | TGTGCCACCAGCAGCGGACTAGCGGGGGGGACTAGCACAGATACGCAGTATTTT
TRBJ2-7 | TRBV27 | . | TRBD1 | CASSLKDRGYEQYF | TGTGCCAGCAGTTTAAAGGACAGGGGATACGAGCAGTACTTC
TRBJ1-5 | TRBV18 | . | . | CASSPTVAGVSNQPQHF | TGTGCCAGCTCACCTACCGTTGCAGGGGTTAGCAATCAGCCCCAGCATTTT
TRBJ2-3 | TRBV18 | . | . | CASSVRDTPTDTQYF | TGTGCCAGCTCAGTCCGGGACACTCCCACAGATACGCAGTATTTT
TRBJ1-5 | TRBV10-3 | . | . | CAISDTGMNQPQHF | TGTGCCATCAGTGATACAGGGATGAATCAGCCCCAGCATTTT
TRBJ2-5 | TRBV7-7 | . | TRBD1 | CASSLDQGATQYF | TGTGCTAGCAGCTTAGATCAGGGGGCGACCCAGTACTTC
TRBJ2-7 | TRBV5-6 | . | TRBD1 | CASRPIQGSEQYF | TGTGCCAGCAGACCAATACAGGGGTCCGAGCAGTACTTC
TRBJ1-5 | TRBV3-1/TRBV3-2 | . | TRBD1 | CASSPGTGGGNQPQHF | TGTGCCAGCAGCCCAGGAACAGGGGGCGGCAATCAGCCCCAGCATTTT
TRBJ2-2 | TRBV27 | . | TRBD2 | CASNAAGGPNTGELFF | TGTGCCAGCAACGCCGCGGGGGGGCCGAACACCGGGGAGCTGTTTTTT
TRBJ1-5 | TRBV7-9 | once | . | CASRLGHRVAYSNQPQHF | TGTGCCAGCAGGTTGGGACACAGGGTCGCGTATAGCAATCAGCCCCAGCATTTT
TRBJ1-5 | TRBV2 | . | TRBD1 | CASSESLTGSNQPQHF | TGTGCCAGCAGTGAATCTTTGACAGGGAGTAATCAGCCCCAGCATTTT
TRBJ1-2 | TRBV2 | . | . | CASRTGLGGYTF | TGTGCCAGCAGAACAGGGTTAGGTGGCTACACCTTC
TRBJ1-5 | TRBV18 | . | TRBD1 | CASSRDREHQPQHF | TGTGCCAGCTCACGGGACAGGGAACATCAGCCCCAGCATTTT
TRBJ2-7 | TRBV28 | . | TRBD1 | CASSRDWDRGNYEQYF | TGTGCCAGCAGCCGTGATTGGGACAGAGGGAACTACGAGCAGTACTTC
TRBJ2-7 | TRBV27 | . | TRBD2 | CASSSRTSASYEQYF | TGTGCCAGCAGTTCCCGGACTAGCGCGTCCTACGAGCAGTACTTC